These 18 T cell receptor beta chains share one sample of origin, sequenced in a study of early T cells in non-severe SARS-CoV-2 infection. TCRdb called the 5' RACE reads again in MiXCR, with one record for every CDR3 protein. The sample holds approximately 71,000 distinct CDR3 sequences, 9.5% to 13% seen once. Sequenced sample: whole blood. The receptors stem from an adult who was a healthcare worker with PCR-confirmed SARS-CoV-2 infection or an uninfected control (not recorded which).

This clonotype was found a few times. The chain combines TRBV6-5 with TRBJ2-7, with D perhaps assigned TRBD1 or TRBD2 (5 bases each). The V end was cut by 2 bases, the J end by 6 bases, with 11 bases between. This CDR3 has 13 amino acids. Germline values: CDR1 MNHEY, CDR2 SVGAGI. This CDR3 reads CASSYGRGREQYF. DNA for the CDR3: TGTGCCAGCAGTTACGGCCGGGGACGCGAGCAGTACTTC.

This clonotype was picked up a small number of times. The chain couples TRBV11-2 to TRBJ1-3, with D hard to call. Germline V gene data show CDR1 as SGHAT and CDR2 as FQNNGV. V lost 1 base, J lost 0 bases, and 10 bases lay in between. The CDR3 length is 16 residues. This CDR3 reads CASSLGVLGSGNTIYF. The CDR3 coding sequence is TGTGCCAGCAGCTTAGGAGTACTGGGCTCTGGAAACACCATATATTTT.

Ten or more counts support this clonotype. The chain employs TRBV7-9 and TRBJ1-5; tentative D call: TRBD1 (5 bases). The germline V gene encodes CDR1 SEHNR and CDR2 FQNEAQ (reference sequence). V lost 11 bases and J lost 0, with 11 bases in between. The CDR3 has 13 amino acids. CDR3 coding DNA: TGTGCCGTGGCGGGGGATAGCAATCAGCCCCAGCATTTT. As protein: CAVAGDSNQPQHF.

The V gene is TRBV6-2 or TRBV6-3, the J gene TRBJ2-7, with TRBD1 identical over 8 bases. This CDR3 comprises 14 residues. Germline assignment: CDR1 MNHEY and CDR2 SVGEGT. J was trimmed by 2 bases and V by 7 bases; bases with no gene match: 7. Written as DNA, the CDR3 is TGTGCCAGCATCGCGGACAGGGCGCCCTACGAGCAGTACTTC. Its protein is CASIADRAPYEQYF.

This chain connects TRBV2 to TRBJ2-7; no definite D call. Trimming pared 6 bases from V and 4 bases from J, leaving 7 bases between. This CDR3 comprises 11 residues. Germline CDR1 reads SNHLY; CDR2 reads FYNNEI. This CDR3 reads CASSIKYEQYF. CDR3 coding DNA: TGTGCCAGCAGCATTAAGTACGAGCAGTACTTC.

The V gene is TRBV20-1, the J gene TRBJ2-5; 8 bases match TRBD2. The germline CDR1 and CDR2 sequences are DFQATT and SNEGSKA (reference sequence). The CDR3 has 14 residues. V lost 0 bases, J lost 7 bases, and 7 bases stayed unmatched. The CDR3 coding sequence is TGCAGTGCTAGAGATCGTGGCGGGAGGAGGACCCAGTACTTC. It translates to CSARDRGGRRTQYF.

CDR3 nucleotides: TGTGCCAGCACCACCGGGTCTTTAAACAATGAGCAGTTCTTC. This gives the protein CASTTGSLNNEQFF. The V and J genes are TRBV6-5 and TRBJ2-1; no definite D call. Germline lookup yields CDR1 MNHEY and CDR2 SVGAGI. V was clipped by 7 bases and J by 5 bases, with 15 bases between them. The CDR3 has 14 amino acids.

The chain employs TRBV5-5 and TRBJ2-2; perhaps D is TRBD1 or TRBD2 (5 bases each). CDR3 length: 16 amino acids. Trimming removed 0 bases at V and 1 base at J, with 10 bases between. Germline CDR1 SGHKS, CDR2 YYEKEE (reference sequence). The DNA for the CDR3 is TGTGCCAGCAGCTTGGGGACGGGACGGAACACCGGGGAGCTGTTTTTT. Translated, it gives CASSLGTGRNTGELFF.

This clonotype was detected a few times. The chain uses TRBV7-2 and TRBJ2-3; 7 bases line up with TRBD2. This CDR3 has 14 residues. CDR1 is SGHTA and CDR2 is FQGNSA in the germline V gene. V lost 5 bases to trimming and J lost 4 bases; unmatched junction nucleotides: 6. Here the CDR3 reads CASSREGGPDTQYF. Here the CDR3 DNA reads TGTGCCAGCAGCCGCGAGGGAGGGCCAGATACGCAGTATTTT.

This chain connects TRBV28 to TRBJ2-5; 12 bases align to TRBD2. The CDR3 covers 16 residues. With 2 bases clipped from V and 6 bases from J, the junction kept 7 bases outside the gene matches. CDR1 and CDR2 from the germline V gene are MDHEN and SYDVKM. The CDR3 protein is CASSLPQTSGRQTQYF. CDR3 DNA sequence: TGTGCCAGCAGTTTACCCCAAACTAGCGGGAGGCAGACCCAGTACTTC.

This clonotype appeared many times. This chain uses TRBV6-1 with TRBJ2-6, with TRBD2 as a possible D gene (6 bases). In germline, CDR1 is MNHNS, CDR2 SASEGT. The V and J ends lost 8 bases and 3 bases respectively, with 8 bases between them. The CDR3 consists of 13 residues. This chain's CDR3 is CASVGSGANVLTF. DNA of the CDR3: TGTGCCAGCGTCGGGAGTGGGGCCAACGTCCTGACTTTC.

This CDR3 reads CAVARVDTQYF. CDR3 nucleotides: TGTGCCGTAGCTCGGGTGGATACGCAGTATTTT. The chain uses TRBV6-1 and TRBJ2-3; D gene uncertain. CDR3 length: 11 residues. Germline V CDR1 and CDR2: MNHNS, SASEGT. The V end was cut by 11 bases, the J end by 6 bases, with 12 bases between.

This clonotype was recorded a few times. The gene calls are TRBV2 and TRBJ2-3, with D perhaps matching TRBD1 (6 bases). Per the germline V gene, CDR1 is SNHLY and CDR2 is FYNNEI. The V and J ends lost 2 bases and 4 bases respectively, with 10 bases between them. The CDR3 sequence is 14 residues long. The CDR3 loop reads CASSEYRVADTQYF. CDR3 nucleotides: TGTGCCAGCAGTGAATACAGGGTTGCAGATACGCAGTATTTT.

This clonotype came up a few times. The V and J genes are TRBV4-3 and TRBJ2-2, with no clear D. Germline CDR1 LGHNA, CDR2 YSLEER. This CDR3 spans 16 amino acids. Trimming took off 1 base at V and 1 base at J, with 10 bases between the two ends. CDR3 residues: CASSQGGGVNTGELFF. DNA for the CDR3: TGCGCCAGCAGCCAAGGAGGCGGTGTGAACACCGGGGAGCTGTTTTTT.

The chain uses TRBV12-3 or TRBV12-4 and TRBJ1-6; TRBD1 aligns across 7 bases. The CDR3 spans 13 residues. Unmatched junction bases numbered 3, after V lost 5 bases and J lost 8 bases. This chain's CDR3 is CASSPDRHSPLHF. The CDR3 DNA reads TGTGCCAGCAGTCCGGACAGGCATTCACCCCTCCACTTT.

This clonotype occurred a few times. The chain carries TRBV9 and TRBJ2-3, with 10 bases identical to TRBD2. V was pared by 4 bases and J by 2 bases, with 4 bases of the junction left unmatched. The V gene's germline CDR1 is SGDLS and CDR2 YYNGEE. This CDR3 is 15 amino acids long. The CDR3 here is CASSPTSGTTDTQYF. CDR3 nucleotide sequence: TGTGCCAGCAGCCCCACTAGCGGGACCACAGATACGCAGTATTTT.

The CDR3 loop reads CASSFAGRRRMNTEAFF. The CDR3 DNA follows: TGTGCCAGCAGTTTTGCGGGCCGCCGAAGAATGAACACTGAAGCTTTCTTT. The chain employs TRBV12-3 or TRBV12-4 and TRBJ1-1; D remains ambiguous. V lost 3 bases to trimming and J lost 0 bases, with 17 bases between them. CDR3 size: 17 residues.

This clonotype was recorded a few times. This chain connects TRBV10-3 to TRBJ1-4; D gene uncertain. The CDR3 runs to 15 residues. V lost 4 bases and J lost 2, with 11 bases in between. Germline V gene sequence: CDR1 ENHRY, CDR2 SYGVKD. The CDR3 reads CAISAQRTTNEKLFF. The CDR3 region has the DNA TGTGCCATCAGTGCCCAAAGAACCACTAATGAAAAACTGTTTTTT.